These T cell receptor beta chains were read from a single sample in a study of breast tumors, draining lymph nodes, adjacent tissues. TCRdb re-derived calls from the multiplex PCR reads in MiXCR, one entry per CDR3 protein. The data show approximately 52,000 distinct CDR3 sequences, roughly 40% seen once. Material for sequencing was breast tumor tissue. The origin of the receptors is a female donor with breast cancer. Some clones in this sample may be carry-over from other donors' samples. CDR3s include the opening cysteine and the closing phenylalanine or tryptophan. D genes are given only for firm matches.

TRBJ2-1,TRBV27,TRBD2,CASSFGLAGDEQFF
TRBJ1-6,TRBV9,TRBD1,CASASTGSGSPLHF
TRBJ2-7,TRBV11-2,TRBD2,CASSLEAGGPGEQYF
TRBJ2-2,TRBV24-1,TRBD1,CATSEPQGAGELFF
TRBJ2-3,TRBV6-1,NA,CASTPQLSTDTQYF
TRBJ1-5,TRBV10-3,NA,CATYPGKGPGGGYSNQPQHF
TRBJ2-5,TRBV9,NA,CASSPNRGGQETQYF
TRBJ2-1,TRBV20-1,TRBD2,CSARVLAETYNEQFF
TRBJ2-7,TRBV2,NA,CASKGAHEQYF
TRBJ1-2,TRBV14,NA,CASSQVYTHGYTF
TRBJ1-5,TRBV2,NA,CASSEGSPNQPQHF
TRBJ1-5,TRBV24-1,NA,CATSPGGRGQPQHF
TRBJ2-7,TRBV5-1,TRBD2,CASSLGTSGTYEQYF
TRBJ1-2,TRBV15,NA,CATSRGGGIYGYTF
TRBJ2-3,TRBV11-3,TRBD1,CASSSTGVRDTQYF
TRBJ2-2,TRBV27,NA,CASRKGRNTGELFF
TRBJ2-3,TRBV7-3,NA,CASSLEGASGWDTHTQYF
TRBJ2-2,TRBV5-8,NA,CASSWNTGELFF
TRBJ2-7,TRBV25-1,TRBD2,CASTSSGRSNEQYF
TRBJ2-3,TRBV18,NA,CASSSPLRQGSDTQYF
TRBJ1-4,TRBV29-1,NA,CSFGGATNEKLFF
TRBJ2-3,TRBV5-8,TRBD2,CASSLGTSATTQYF
TRBJ2-1,TRBV12-3/TRBV12-4,TRBD1,CASSTGTATNEQFF
TRBJ2-5,TRBV7-9,NA,CASSFYICSANRVDKTQYF
TRBJ2-7,TRBV7-2,TRBD2,CASSQELAGTYEQYF
TRBJ2-3,TRBV25-1,NA,CARDPTAGDTQYF
TRBJ2-3,TRBV7-2,NA,CASSPGPATDTQYF
TRBJ2-3,TRBV2,NA,CAIGDSSTDTQYF
TRBJ2-2,TRBV20-1,NA,CSATRVYEQYFGELFF
TRBJ2-1,TRBV9,NA,CASENYNEQFF
TRBJ1-5,TRBV19,TRBD1,CASRNRGGGLSQPQHF
TRBJ1-5,TRBV20-1,NA,CSARSRGQPQHF
TRBJ2-2,TRBV6-1,NA,CASSDRSGADGELFF
TRBJ2-7,TRBV20-1,TRBD2,CSASRAGGPPSDEQYF
TRBJ2-1,TRBV10-3,TRBD2,CAISEAAGGPGVRNEQFF
TRBJ1-1,TRBV7-2,NA,CASSFPAQGAFF
TRBJ2-5,TRBV5-6,TRBD2,CASSALERERETQYF
TRBJ2-1,TRBV7-3,NA,CASSLTGSYNEQFF
TRBJ2-1,TRBV11-3,NA,CASSPEWVTYNEQFF
TRBJ2-7,TRBV5-1,NA,CASSLAGAAGGPYEQHF
TRBJ1-5,TRBV2,NA,CAWSPFEPLGFQPQHF
TRBJ1-2,TRBV6-2/TRBV6-3,NA,CASSYSIYFGQTNYGYTF
TRBJ2-5,TRBV6-1,TRBD1,CASSYGTGVYF
TRBJ2-1,TRBV7-2,NA,CASSKGGFRSSNEQFF
TRBJ2-2,TRBV12-3/TRBV12-4,TRBD1,CASSLRGPGELFF
TRBJ1-3,TRBV5-6,TRBD1,CASSFDRAGNTIYF
TRBJ2-1,TRBV20-1,TRBD2,CSTNRGTSGRMNEQFF
TRBJ2-1,TRBV30,NA,CARGLGVNEQFF
TRBJ2-5,TRBV29-1,NA,CSVEVLDPQETQYF
TRBJ1-2,TRBV20-1,NA,CSAITGPGRNGYTF
TRBJ2-3,TRBV10-3,NA,CATAGAGNVDTQYF
TRBJ2-3,TRBV6-6,TRBD1,CASSTTGEKTDTQYF
TRBJ1-2,TRBV15,TRBD1,CATSRRDRGLGYTF
TRBJ2-1,TRBV24-1,TRBD2,CATSDFLAGGSEQFF
TRBJ2-1,TRBV20-1,TRBD2,CSAGVGLAGLNEQFF
TRBJ2-2,TRBV3-1,TRBD2,CASSQDGAGGGHTGELFF
TRBJ2-2,TRBV2,NA,CASSEEVGELFF
TRBJ2-1,TRBV9,NA,CASSVVWRDNEQFF
TRBJ2-7,TRBV28,TRBD1,CATWRGQGVPYEQYF